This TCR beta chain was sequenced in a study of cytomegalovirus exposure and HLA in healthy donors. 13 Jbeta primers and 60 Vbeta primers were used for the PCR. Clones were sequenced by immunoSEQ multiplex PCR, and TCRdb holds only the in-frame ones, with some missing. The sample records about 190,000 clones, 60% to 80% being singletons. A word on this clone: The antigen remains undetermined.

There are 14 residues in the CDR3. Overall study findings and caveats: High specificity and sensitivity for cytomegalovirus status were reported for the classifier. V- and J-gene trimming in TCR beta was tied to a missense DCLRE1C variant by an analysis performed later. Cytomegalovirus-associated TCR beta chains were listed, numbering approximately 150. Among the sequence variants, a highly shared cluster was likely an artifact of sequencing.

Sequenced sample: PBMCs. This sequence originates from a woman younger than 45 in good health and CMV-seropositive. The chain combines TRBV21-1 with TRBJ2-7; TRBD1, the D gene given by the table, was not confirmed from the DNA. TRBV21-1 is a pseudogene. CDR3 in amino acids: CASSTDRGEGEQYF. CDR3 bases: TGTGCCAGCAGCACGGACAGGGGAGAAGGCGAGCAGTACTTC.